This T cell receptor (beta chain) originates from a study of OX40 agonist ivuxolimab in advanced cancers. Between the trimmed V and J ends, which lost 2 bases and 7 bases, there was a span of 10 bases. The CDR3 length is 12 residues. CDR1 and CDR2 (germline): SGHRS, YFSETQ. Libraries were prepared by immunoSEQ multiplex PCR; TCRdb keeps only in-frame clonotypes and omits some of them. This sample has approximately 50,000 clones, with over 90% found just once. V and J are TRBV5-1 and TRBJ2-7; the D gene could be TRBD1 or TRBD2 (5 bases each). The sequence derives from an adult with an advanced solid tumor such as melanoma, head and neck, liver or kidney cancer. The input for sequencing was CD4+ or CD8+ T cells sorted from blood, taken in a trial of the OX40 agonist ivuxolimab. Here the CDR3 DNA reads TGCGCCAGCAGCTTCGACTACAGGGAGCAGTACTTC. This encodes CASSFDYREQYF. Supplemented by reference TRBV5-1 and TRBJ2-7, the full variable domain reads KAGVTQTPRYLIKTRGQQVTLSCSPISGHRSVSWYQQTPGQGLQFLFEYFSETQRNKGNFPGRFSGRQFSNSRSEMNVSTLELGDSALYLCASSFDYREQYFGPGTRLTVT.